Following are 21 T cell receptor beta chains from one sample sequenced in a study of blood T cell repertoires in COVID-19. Assay: immunoSEQ multiplex PCR; the TCRdb copy retains only in-frame clones and omits some. Here the sample spans hundreds of thousands of clones, 75% to 90% being singletons. The sequenced material came from peripheral blood. The receptors were sampled from a man aged 40-50 years with acute or convalescent COVID-19.

The chain recombines TRBV12-3 or TRBV12-4 with TRBJ1-3; D remains unclear. The CDR3 extends over 12 amino acids. Trimming removed 3 bases from V and 7 bases from J, with 7 bases in between. The CDR3: CASSFIDNTIYF. CDR3 bases: TGTGCCAGCAGTTTTATAGATAACACCATATATTTT.

Here the CDR3 DNA reads TGTGCCAGCAGCCTGCAACCGGGACAACGGGAGACCCAGTACTTC. Its protein is CASSLQPGQRETQYF. The V call is TRBV7-8, the J call TRBJ2-5; a weak D match, TRBD1 (6 bases). Trimming removed 5 bases from V and 5 bases from J, with 18 bases in between. The CDR3 runs to 15 residues. The germline V gene has CDR1 SGHVS and CDR2 FQNEAQ.

V gene TRBV4-3 combines with J gene TRBJ2-5; D is unresolved. Germline V gene sequence: CDR1 LGHNA, CDR2 YSLEER. Trimming took off 4 bases at V and 0 bases at J, with 6 bases between the two ends. This CDR3 has 13 amino acids. CDR3 DNA sequence: TGCGCCAGCAGCCGGGCCGACCAAGAGACCCAGTACTTC. Translation gives CASSRADQETQYF.

This clone has only one observation. The chain couples TRBV5-6 to TRBJ2-1; D may be TRBD2 (6 bases). CDR1 SGHDT and CDR2 YYEEEE come from the germline V gene. The CDR3 length is 15 residues. V shed 0 bases and J shed 5 bases, with 12 bases lying between them. The CDR3 nucleotides are TGTGCCAGCAGCTTGGGGGGACTCCTAAACAATGAGCAGTTCTTC. This gives the protein CASSLGGLLNNEQFF.

The V and J genes are TRBV6-5 and TRBJ2-5, with D possibly being TRBD1 (5 bases). The V gene lost 7 bases and the J gene lost 2 bases, with 8 bases spanning the gap. Per the germline V gene, CDR1 is MNHEY and CDR2 is SVGAGI. This CDR3 region has 12 residues. The CDR3 coding sequence is TGTGCCAGCAAGAACAGGCAAGAGACCCAGTACTTC. Translation gives CASKNRQETQYF.

V is TRBV19 and J is TRBJ1-2, with 9 bases that match TRBD1. This CDR3 contains 16 residues. J lost 1 base, V lost 4 bases, and 7 bases had no gene match. The V gene's germline CDR1 is LNHDA and CDR2 SQIVND (reference sequence). The CDR3 sequence: CASSRGTGRLNYGYTF. The CDR3 DNA follows: TGTGCCAGTAGTAGAGGGACAGGGCGGCTTAACTATGGCTACACCTTC. Full variable domain (remainder filled in from reference TRBV19 and TRBJ1-2): DGGITQSPKYLFRKEGQNVTLSCEQNLNHDAMYWYRQDPGQGLRLIYYSQIVNDFQKGDIAEGYSVSREKKESFPLTVTSAQKNPTAFYLCASSRGTGRLNYGYTFGSGTRLTVV.

The DNA for the CDR3 is TGCGCCAGCCGCATCGGTCCGAACTACGAGCAGTACTTC. It encodes CASRIGPNYEQYF. This chain connects TRBV5-1 to TRBJ2-7, with D unclear. The CDR3 has 13 residues. The V end lost 7 bases, the J end lost 3 bases, and 14 bases lay between the germline ends. Germline CDR1 reads SGHRS; CDR2 reads YFSETQ.

This rearrangement joins TRBV6-5 to TRBJ1-5, with no clear D. There are 15 residues in the CDR3. Trimming left V 4 bases short and J 4 bases short, with 14 bases between. Germline CDR1 reads MNHEY; CDR2 reads SVGAGI. The CDR3 is CASSSRVFGNQPQHF. Here the CDR3 DNA reads TGTGCCAGCAGTTCACGGGTCTTTGGAAATCAGCCCCAGCATTTT.

V and J are TRBV7-9 and TRBJ1-2; 7 bases match TRBD1. J lost 8 bases, V lost 1 base, and 16 bases had no gene match. CDR3 size: 17 residues. Per the germline V gene, CDR1 is SEHNR and CDR2 is FQNEAQ (reference sequence). The DNA for the CDR3 is TGTGCCAGCAGCTTAGACCTCGACAGGGCTCCGGGTTACGGCTACACCTTC. It is translated as CASSLDLDRAPGYGYTF. Combining the CDR3 with reference TRBV7-9 and TRBJ1-2 gives the whole variable domain DTGVSQNPRHKITKRGQNVTFRCDPISEHNRLYWYRQTLGQGPEFLTYFQNEAQLEKSRLLSDRFSAERPKGSFSTLEIQRTEQGDSAMYLCASSLDLDRAPGYGYTFGSGTRLTVV.

This sequence joins TRBV5-1 and TRBJ1-2; 7 nucleotides align to TRBD1. After removal of 7 bases from V and 7 bases from J, the junction contained 7 bases not matched to a gene. In germline, CDR1 is SGHRS, CDR2 YFSETQ. The CDR3 has 12 amino acids. This CDR3 reads CASREGASGYTF. The CDR3 bases are TGCGCCAGCCGGGAGGGGGCGAGTGGCTACACCTTC.

The chain is built from TRBV2 and TRBJ2-4, with a tentative D call TRBD2 (6 bases). This CDR3 contains 17 residues. Germline lookup yields CDR1 SNHLY and CDR2 FYNNEI. V was shortened by 7 bases and J by 0 bases, with 19 bases between the two germline ends. CDR3 sequence: CASILERARGAKNIQYF. The CDR3, as DNA: TGTGCCAGCATTTTAGAGCGGGCCCGGGGAGCCAAAAACATTCAGTACTTC.

This CDR3 reads CASSRTGGEKLFF. CDR3 sequence (DNA): TGTGCCAGCAGCCGAACAGGGGGGGAAAAACTGTTTTTT. V is TRBV13 and J is TRBJ1-4; 8 bases fit TRBD1. The germline CDR1 and CDR2 sequences are PRHDT and FYEKMQ (reference sequence). J lost 8 bases, V lost 5 bases, and 4 bases had no gene match. CDR3 length equals 13 residues.

The chain couples TRBV30 to TRBJ1-5; D is perhaps TRBD1 (6 bases). Germline values: CDR1 GTSNPN, CDR2 SVGIG (reference sequence). CDR3 length: 14 residues. The ends were cut back, 2 bases at V and 6 bases at J, with 14 bases in the middle. Here the CDR3 reads CAWSITGRLQPQHF. The CDR3 nucleotides read TGTGCCTGGAGTATAACAGGGCGGCTTCAGCCCCAGCATTTT.

This rearrangement joins TRBV19 to TRBJ2-2; D not resolved. V was cut by 7 bases and J by 1 base, with 4 bases left in between. This CDR3 contains 12 residues. From germline, CDR1 is LNHDA and CDR2 SQIVND (reference sequence). The CDR3 nucleotides are TGTGCCAGTACACTGAACACCGGGGAGCTGTTTTTT. Amino acids: CASTLNTGELFF.

The chain couples TRBV24-1 to TRBJ1-5; TRBD1 matches 9 bases. The germline gives CDR1 KGHDR, CDR2 SFDVKD. The CDR3 has 15 amino acids. The J segment lost 7 bases and the V segment lost 4 bases, leaving 7 bases of the junction unmatched. The CDR3 DNA sequence: TGTGCCACCAGTGAACCGACAGGGGGAGGACAGCCCCAGCATTTT. It yields the protein CATSEPTGGGQPQHF.

The chain is built from TRBV5-1 and TRBJ2-7; TRBD2 agrees at 9 bases. Per the germline V gene, CDR1 is SGHRS and CDR2 is YFSETQ. The length of the CDR3 is 15 residues. Trimming removed 0 bases from V and 7 bases from J; junction bases left unmatched: 8. The CDR3 loop reads CASSLVVTAGGEQYF. As DNA, the CDR3 is TGCGCCAGCAGCTTGGTGGTAACGGCGGGAGGGGAGCAGTACTTC.

Concerning this clone: The same CDR3 also results from other DNA sequences found in this sample. J is TRBJ1-1 and V is TRBV6-5; D is ambiguous. This CDR3 is built from 15 residues. The V and J ends lost 0 bases and 1 base respectively, with 9 bases between them. Germline V gene lookup returns CDR1 MNHEY and CDR2 SVGAGI. CDR3 protein: CASSYSRLPNTEAFF. The CDR3 DNA is TGTGCCAGCAGTTACTCGAGGCTGCCGAACACTGAAGCTTTCTTT.

The chain employs TRBV7-3 and TRBJ2-5; 7 bases map to TRBD2. The CDR3 runs to 16 residues. Germline V lookup: CDR1 SGHTA, CDR2 FQGTGA. V shed 0 bases and J 6 bases; nucleotides not matched to a gene: 10. This CDR3 is CASSLTPSAGVKTQYF. CDR3 coding DNA: TGTGCCAGCAGCTTAACCCCCTCCGCGGGAGTAAAGACCCAGTACTTC.

The J gene is TRBJ2-7, the V gene TRBV6-5; 8 bases fit TRBD1. CDR1 MNHEY and CDR2 SVGAGI come from the germline V gene. The trim removed 4 bases at V and 3 bases at J, leaving 5 bases unmatched. The CDR3 length is 14 residues. As DNA, the CDR3 is TGTGCCAGCAGTTCCCGACAGGGGCGCTACGAGCAGTACTTC. This encodes CASSSRQGRYEQYF.

The chain is built from TRBV30 and TRBJ2-3, with no clear D. Germline V gene sequence: CDR1 GTSNPN, CDR2 SVGIG (reference sequence). With 3 bases removed from V and 0 bases from J, the gap between germline ends came to 16 bases. This CDR3 is 16 amino acids long. The CDR3 loop reads CAWRFDGLSSTDTQYF. CDR3 DNA sequence: TGTGCCTGGAGATTTGATGGCTTATCTAGCACAGATACGCAGTATTTT.

V usage is TRBV7-9 and J usage is TRBJ2-1; TRBD2 agrees at 11 bases. Losses at the gene ends were 5 bases for V and 3 bases for J; bases not matched to a gene: 3. The V gene's germline CDR1 is SEHNR and CDR2 FQNEAQ (reference sequence). The CDR3 covers 15 residues. The chain's CDR3 is CASSTGLADYNEQFF. CDR3 DNA: TGTGCCAGCAGCACGGGACTAGCGGACTACAATGAGCAGTTCTTC.